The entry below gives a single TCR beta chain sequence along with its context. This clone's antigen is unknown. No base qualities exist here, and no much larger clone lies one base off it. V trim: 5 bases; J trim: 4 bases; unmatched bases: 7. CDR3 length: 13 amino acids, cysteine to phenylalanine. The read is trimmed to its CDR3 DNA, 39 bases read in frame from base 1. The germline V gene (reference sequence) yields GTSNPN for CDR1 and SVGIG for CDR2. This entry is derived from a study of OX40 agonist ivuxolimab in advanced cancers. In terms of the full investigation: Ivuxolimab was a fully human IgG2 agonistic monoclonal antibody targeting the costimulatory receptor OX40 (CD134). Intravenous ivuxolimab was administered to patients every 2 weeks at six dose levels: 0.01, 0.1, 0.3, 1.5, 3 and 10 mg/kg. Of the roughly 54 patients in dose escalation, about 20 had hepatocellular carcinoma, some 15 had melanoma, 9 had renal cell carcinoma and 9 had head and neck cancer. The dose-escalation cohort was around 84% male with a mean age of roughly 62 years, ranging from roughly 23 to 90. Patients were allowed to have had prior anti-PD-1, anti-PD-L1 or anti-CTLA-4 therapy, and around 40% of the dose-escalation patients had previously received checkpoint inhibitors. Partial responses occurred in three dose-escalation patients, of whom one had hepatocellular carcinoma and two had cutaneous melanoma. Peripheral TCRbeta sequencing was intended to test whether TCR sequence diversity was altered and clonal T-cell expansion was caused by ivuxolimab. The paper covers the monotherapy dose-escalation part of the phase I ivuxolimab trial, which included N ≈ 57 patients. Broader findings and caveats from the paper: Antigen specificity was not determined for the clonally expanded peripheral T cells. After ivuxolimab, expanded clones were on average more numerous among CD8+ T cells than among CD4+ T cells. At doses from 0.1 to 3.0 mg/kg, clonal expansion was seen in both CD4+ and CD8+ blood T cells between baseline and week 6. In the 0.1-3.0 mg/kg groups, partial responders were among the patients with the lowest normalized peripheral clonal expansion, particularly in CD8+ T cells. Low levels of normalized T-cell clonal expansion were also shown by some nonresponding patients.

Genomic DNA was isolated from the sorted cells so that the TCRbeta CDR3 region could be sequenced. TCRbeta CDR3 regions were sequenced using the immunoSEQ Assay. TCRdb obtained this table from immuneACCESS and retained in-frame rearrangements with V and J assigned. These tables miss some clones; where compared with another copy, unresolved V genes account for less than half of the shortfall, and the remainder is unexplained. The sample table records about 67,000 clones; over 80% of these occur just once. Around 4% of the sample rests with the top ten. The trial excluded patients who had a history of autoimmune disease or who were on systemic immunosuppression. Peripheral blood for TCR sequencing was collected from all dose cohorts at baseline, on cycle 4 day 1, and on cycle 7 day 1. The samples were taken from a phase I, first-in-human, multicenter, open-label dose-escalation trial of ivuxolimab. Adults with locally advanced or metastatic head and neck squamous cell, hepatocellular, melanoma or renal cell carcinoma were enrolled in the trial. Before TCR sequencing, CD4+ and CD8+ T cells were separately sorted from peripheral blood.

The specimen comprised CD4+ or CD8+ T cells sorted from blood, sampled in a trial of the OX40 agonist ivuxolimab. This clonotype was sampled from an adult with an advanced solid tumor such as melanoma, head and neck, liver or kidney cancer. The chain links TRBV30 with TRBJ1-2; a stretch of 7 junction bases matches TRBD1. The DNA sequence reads TGTGCCTGGGAAAGGGACAGACTCTATGGCTACACCTTC. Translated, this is CAWERDRLYGYTF.